The T cell receptor (beta chain) under discussion was sequenced for a study of T cell responses to AZD1222 COVID-19 vaccine. The assay was immunoSEQ multiplex PCR, and TCRdb's table has in-frame clones only and misses some. The sample shows around 140,000 clones, roughly nine tenths of them seen only once. The CDR3 loop spans 14 amino acids. Germline assignment: CDR1 SGHVS and CDR2 FQNEAQ. The germline V and J ends were trimmed by 11 bases and 3 bases, with 16 bases remaining between them. The V call is TRBV7-8, the J call TRBJ2-2; no firm D call. The sequencing here drew on peripheral blood, taken on day 0 of AZD1222 vaccination. This receptor was obtained from an adult in good health. The CDR3 protein is CAGRSGLDTGELFF. The DNA of the CDR3 is TGTGCCGGGCGATCCGGGCTCGACACCGGGGAGCTGTTTTTT.